The clone carrying this T cell receptor (beta chain) showed up just a few times. PBMCs, at least 6.5 million per sample, were isolated. The source of the sample is a study of blood T cells in healthy people across ages. Looked up from germline, CDR1 is MNHEY and CDR2 is SVGAGI. This CDR3 region has 15 residues. Trimming took 3 bases from V and 3 from J, leaving 12 bases between them. With a J-beta primer mix and a sample-barcoded 5' primer, a second PCR ran about 6 to 11 cycles. TCRdb analysed the 5' RACE reads with MiXCR anew, one entry per CDR3 protein. The data contain around 1.5 million distinct CDR3 sequences, 34% of them singletons.

This chain connects TRBV6-5 to TRBJ2-1; D is tentatively TRBD1 or TRBD2 (5 bases each). What was sequenced was blood. The receptor comes from a young woman in good health. Written as DNA, the CDR3 is TGTGCCAGCAGTTATGAGGGGTCGATCTACAATGAGCAGTTCTTC. Translated, it gives CASSYEGSIYNEQFF.